Below are 5 T cell receptor beta chains sequenced from a single sample in a study of T cells in localized non-small cell lung cancer. Sequenced by immunoSEQ multiplex PCR; TCRdb stores in-frame clones only, minus some. The sample contains around 30,000 clones, roughly 78% of which appear only once. Here the sequenced sample was peripheral blood, taken before any cancer treatment. These receptors were obtained from a male donor at least 60 years old with stage II squamous cell lung carcinoma.

This chain joins TRBV7-2 and TRBJ1-1; possible D gene TRBD1, 5 bases. With 1 base removed from V and 7 bases from J, the gap between germline ends came to 10 bases. Germline CDR1 SGHTA, CDR2 FQGNSA. CDR3 length: 13 residues. CDR3 in amino acids: CASSLVGGDEAFF. In DNA, the CDR3 is TGTGCCAGCAGCTTAGTGGGGGGGGATGAAGCTTTCTTT.

V is TRBV2 and J is TRBJ1-1, with 8 bases aligning to TRBD1. V lost 6 bases to trimming and J lost 1 base; unmatched junction nucleotides: 4. Germline lookup yields CDR1 SNHLY and CDR2 FYNNEI. The CDR3 totals 14 residues. Here the CDR3 reads CASSRDRSNTEAFF. The CDR3 nucleotides read TGTGCCAGCAGCCGGGACAGGTCGAACACTGAAGCTTTCTTT.

V is TRBV29-1 and J is TRBJ2-3; 8 positions agree with TRBD2. The CDR3 covers 15 residues. The J segment lost 3 bases and the V segment lost 4 bases, leaving 9 bases of the junction unmatched. Germline assignment: CDR1 SQVTM and CDR2 ANQGSEA. CDR3 DNA: TGCAGCGTTGCCAGCGGGAGTATAAGGACAGATACGCAGTATTTT. This translates into CSVASGSIRTDTQYF.

The rearrangement links TRBV4-1 to TRBJ2-7; 7 bases are a match to TRBD1. Germline trimming cut 5 bases from V and 3 bases from J; bases unmatched to any gene: 7. CDR3 size: 14 residues. The germline CDR1 and CDR2 sequences are MGHRA and YSYEKL. The CDR3, as DNA: TGCGCCAGCAGCTTTTACAGGGGAGACTACGAGCAGTACTTC. Translating gives CASSFYRGDYEQYF.

V usage is TRBV5-4 and J usage is TRBJ1-1; possibly TRBD1 for D (5 bases). Germline V lookup: CDR1 SGHNT, CDR2 YYREEE (reference sequence). The CDR3 loop spans 16 amino acids. V was trimmed by 3 bases and J by 0 bases, leaving 15 bases between them. CDR3 residues: CASSSPRGAVNTEAFF. As DNA, the CDR3 is TGTGCCAGCAGCTCCCCCCGTGGGGCAGTGAACACTGAAGCTTTCTTT. The full variable domain, with the rest looked up from reference TRBV5-4 and TRBJ1-1, is ETGVTQSPTHLIKTRGQQVTLRCSSQSGHNTVSWYQQALGQGPQFIFQYYREEENGRGNFPPRFSGLQFPNYSSELNVNALELDDSALYLCASSSPRGAVNTEAFFGQGTRLTVV.